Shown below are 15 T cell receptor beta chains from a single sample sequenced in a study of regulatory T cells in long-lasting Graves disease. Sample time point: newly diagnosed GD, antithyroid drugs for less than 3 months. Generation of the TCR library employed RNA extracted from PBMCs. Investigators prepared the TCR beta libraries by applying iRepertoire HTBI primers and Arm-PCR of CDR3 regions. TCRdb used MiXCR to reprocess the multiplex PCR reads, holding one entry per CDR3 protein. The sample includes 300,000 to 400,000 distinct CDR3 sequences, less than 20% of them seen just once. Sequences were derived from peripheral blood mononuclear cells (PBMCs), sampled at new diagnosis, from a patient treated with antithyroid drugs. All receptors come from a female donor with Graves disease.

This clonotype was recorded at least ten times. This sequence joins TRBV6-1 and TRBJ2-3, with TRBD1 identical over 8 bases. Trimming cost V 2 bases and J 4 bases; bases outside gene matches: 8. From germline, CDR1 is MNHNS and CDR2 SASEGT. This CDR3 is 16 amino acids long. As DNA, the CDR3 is TGTGCCAGCAGTGAATCACACAGGGGGTATTCAGATACGCAGTATTTT. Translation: CASSESHRGYSDTQYF.

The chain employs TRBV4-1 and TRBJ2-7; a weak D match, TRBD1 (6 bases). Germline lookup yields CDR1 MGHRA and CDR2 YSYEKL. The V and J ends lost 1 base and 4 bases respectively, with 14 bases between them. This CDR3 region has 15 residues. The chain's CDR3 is CASSQVPDSLYEQYF. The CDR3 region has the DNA TGCGCCAGCAGCCAAGTCCCGGACAGTCTTTACGAGCAGTACTTC.

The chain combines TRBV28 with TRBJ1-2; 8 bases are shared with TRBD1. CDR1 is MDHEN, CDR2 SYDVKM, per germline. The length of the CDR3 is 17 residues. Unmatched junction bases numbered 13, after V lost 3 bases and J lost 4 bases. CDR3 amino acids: CASSFGFGTGILYGYTF. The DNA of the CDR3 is TGTGCCAGCAGTTTCGGGTTCGGGACAGGCATCCTCTATGGCTACACCTTC.

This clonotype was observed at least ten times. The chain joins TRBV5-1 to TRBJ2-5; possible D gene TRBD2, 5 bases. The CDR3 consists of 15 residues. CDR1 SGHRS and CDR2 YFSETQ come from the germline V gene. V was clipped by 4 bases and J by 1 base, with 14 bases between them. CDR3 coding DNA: TGCGCCAGCAGCGCGGGTGGGGATACCCAAGAGACCCAGTACTTC. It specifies CASSAGGDTQETQYF.

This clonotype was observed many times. In DNA form, the CDR3 reads TGTGCCAGCTCACCAGAGGTCTCCTACGAGCAGTACTTC. Translated: CASSPEVSYEQYF. The genes are TRBV18 and TRBJ2-7; D gene unclear. The germline V and J ends were trimmed by 2 bases and 0 bases, with 5 bases remaining between them. Germline lookup yields CDR1 KGHSH and CDR2 LQKENI. The CDR3 runs to 13 residues.

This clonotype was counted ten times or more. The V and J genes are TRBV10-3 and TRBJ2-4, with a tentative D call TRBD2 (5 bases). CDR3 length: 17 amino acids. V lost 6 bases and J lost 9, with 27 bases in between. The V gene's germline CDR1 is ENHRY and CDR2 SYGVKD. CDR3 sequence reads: CAISPSPLAGAIGIQYF. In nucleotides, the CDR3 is TGTGCCATCAGCCCCAGTCCTTTGGCGGGCGCGATCGGCATTCAGTACTTC.

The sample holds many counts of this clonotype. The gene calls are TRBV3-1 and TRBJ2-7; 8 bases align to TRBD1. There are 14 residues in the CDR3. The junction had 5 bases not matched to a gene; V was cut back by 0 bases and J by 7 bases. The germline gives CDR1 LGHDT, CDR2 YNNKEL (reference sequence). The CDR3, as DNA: TGTGCCAGCAGCCAAGACAGGGGGCGGCGGGAGCAGTACTTC. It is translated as CASSQDRGRREQYF.

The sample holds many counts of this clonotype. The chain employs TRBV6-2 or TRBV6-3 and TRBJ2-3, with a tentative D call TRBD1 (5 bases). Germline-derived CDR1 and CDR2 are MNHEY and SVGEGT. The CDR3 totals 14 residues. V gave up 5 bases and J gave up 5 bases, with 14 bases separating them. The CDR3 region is CASSEWGPRDTQYF. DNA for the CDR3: TGTGCCAGCAGTGAATGGGGCCCCAGAGATACGCAGTATTTT.

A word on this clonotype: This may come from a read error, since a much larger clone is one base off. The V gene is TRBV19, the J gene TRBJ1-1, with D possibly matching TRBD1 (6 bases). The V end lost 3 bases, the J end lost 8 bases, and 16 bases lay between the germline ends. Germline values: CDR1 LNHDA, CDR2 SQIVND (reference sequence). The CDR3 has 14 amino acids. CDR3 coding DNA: TGTGCCAGTAGTATTCCCCCCATGGGGGCCGAAGCTTTCTTT. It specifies CASSIPPMGAEAFF.

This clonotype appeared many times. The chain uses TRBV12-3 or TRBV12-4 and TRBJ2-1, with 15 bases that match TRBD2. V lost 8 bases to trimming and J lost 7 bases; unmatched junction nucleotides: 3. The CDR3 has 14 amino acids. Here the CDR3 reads CASGLAGGINEQFF. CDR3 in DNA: TGTGCCAGCGGACTAGCGGGAGGGATAAATGAGCAGTTCTTC.

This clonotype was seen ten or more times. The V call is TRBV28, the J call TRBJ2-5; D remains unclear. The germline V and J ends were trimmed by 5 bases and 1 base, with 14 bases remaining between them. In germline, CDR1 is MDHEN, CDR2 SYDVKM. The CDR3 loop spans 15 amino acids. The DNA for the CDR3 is TGTGCCAGCAGTCCCCCCCCCACCTTCCAAGAGACCCAGTACTTC. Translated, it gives CASSPPPTFQETQYF. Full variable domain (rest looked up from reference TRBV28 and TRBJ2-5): DVKVTQSSRYLVKRTGEKVFLECVQDMDHENMFWYRQDPGLGLRLIYFSYDVKMKEKGDIPEGYSVSREKKERFSLILESASTNQTSMYLCASSPPPTFQETQYFGPGTRLLVL.

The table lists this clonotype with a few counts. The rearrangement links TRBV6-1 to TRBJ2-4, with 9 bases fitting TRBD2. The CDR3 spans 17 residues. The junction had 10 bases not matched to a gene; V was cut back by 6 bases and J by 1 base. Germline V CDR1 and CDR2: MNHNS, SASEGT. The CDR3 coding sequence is TGTGCCAGCAGGACGATAGCGGGAGAATCGGCCAAAAACATTCAGTACTTC. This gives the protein CASRTIAGESAKNIQYF.

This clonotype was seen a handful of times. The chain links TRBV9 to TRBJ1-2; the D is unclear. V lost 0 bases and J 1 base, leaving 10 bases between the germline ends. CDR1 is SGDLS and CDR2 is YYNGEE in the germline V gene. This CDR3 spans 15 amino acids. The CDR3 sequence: CASSVEAGHNYGYTF. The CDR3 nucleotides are TGTGCCAGCAGCGTAGAGGCAGGCCATAACTATGGCTACACCTTC.

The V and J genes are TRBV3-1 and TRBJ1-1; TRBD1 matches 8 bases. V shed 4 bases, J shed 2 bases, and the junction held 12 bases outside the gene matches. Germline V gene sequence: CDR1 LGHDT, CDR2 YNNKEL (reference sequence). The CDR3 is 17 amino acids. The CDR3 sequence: CASSPTDRVLGNTEAFF. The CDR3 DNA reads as TGTGCCAGCAGCCCGACGGACAGGGTATTGGGAAACACTGAAGCTTTCTTT.

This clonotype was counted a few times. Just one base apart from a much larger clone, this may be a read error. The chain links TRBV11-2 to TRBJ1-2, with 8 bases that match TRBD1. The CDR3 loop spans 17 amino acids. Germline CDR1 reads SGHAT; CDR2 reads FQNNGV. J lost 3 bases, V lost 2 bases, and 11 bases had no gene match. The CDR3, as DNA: TGTGCCAGCAGCTTAACAGGGGGAGACCTCCGCGACTATGGCTACACCTTC. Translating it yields CASSLTGGDLRDYGYTF.